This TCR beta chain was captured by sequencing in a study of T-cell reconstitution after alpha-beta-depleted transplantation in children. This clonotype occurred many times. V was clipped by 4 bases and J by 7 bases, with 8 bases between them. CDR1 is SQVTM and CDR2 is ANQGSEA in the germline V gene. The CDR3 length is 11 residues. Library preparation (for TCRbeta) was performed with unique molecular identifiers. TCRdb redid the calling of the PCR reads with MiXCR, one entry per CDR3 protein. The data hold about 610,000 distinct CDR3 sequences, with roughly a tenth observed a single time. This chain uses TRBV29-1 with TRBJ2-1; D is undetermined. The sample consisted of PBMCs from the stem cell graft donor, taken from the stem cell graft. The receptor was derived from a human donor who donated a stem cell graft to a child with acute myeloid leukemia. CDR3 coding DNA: TGCAGCGTTGTGAGAGGTAATGAGCAGTTCTTC. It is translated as CSVVRGNEQFF.